This T cell receptor beta chain was sequenced during a study of blood T cell repertoires in COVID-19. Study information: Samples taken during acute and convalescent COVID-19 were collected in the United States, Italy and Spain. PBMCs, B-cell-depleted T cells, or T cells provided the cDNA or gDNA that made up the material.

Deletions cut 2 bases from V and 14 bases from J, with 15 bases between. This CDR3 is 13 amino acids long. Germline V gene lookup returns CDR1 MNHEY and CDR2 SVGAGI. As handled by the study authors: Scientists estimated how many nucleated cells there were by amplifying reference gene primers. Assay: immunoSEQ multiplex PCR; the TCRdb copy retains only in-frame clones and omits some. From that table come the V and J calls and clone size; the DNA was used to work out D and trimming. This sample has around 300,000 clones, with around four fifths found just once. This chain uses TRBV6-5 with TRBJ1-4; D call uncertain. This clonotype originated in a man between 25 and 39 years old with active or convalescent COVID-19. Sequencing input: peripheral blood. The CDR3 sequence: CASSYPGGSRLFF. The CDR3 region has the DNA TGTGCCAGCAGTTACCCCGGAGGCAGTAGGCTGTTTTTT.